Sequencing of this T cell receptor (beta chain) was carried out in a study of T-cell memory formation after mild COVID-19. Overall study results and limits: Prior to infection, memory already included some responding clones, suggesting cross-reactive memory joined.

A word on this clonotype: Its target is unknown.

V lost 0 bases, J lost 1 base, and 5 bases stayed unmatched. Germline V CDR1 and CDR2: SGDLS, YYNGEE. The CDR3 contains 17 residues. In TCRdb, the 5' RACE reads were re-called with MiXCR into one record per CDR3 protein. Among hundreds of thousands of distinct CDR3 sequences listed, around 30% were seen once. This chain connects TRBV9 to TRBJ2-3, with 10 bases matching TRBD2. The material sequenced was PBMCs or a T cell subset sorted from them (not recorded which). The receptor's source is an adult woman who had mild COVID-19 (a few samples of this study predate the infection). Cell type and time point are not known. The CDR3 protein is CASSVDLSGGGTDTQYF. CDR3 nucleotide sequence: TGTGCCAGCAGCGTAGACCTGAGCGGGGGGGGCACAGATACGCAGTATTTT.